Listed below are T cell receptor beta chains from one sample, sequenced in a study of T cell responses to AZD1222 COVID-19 vaccine. The data were produced by immunoSEQ multiplex PCR, yet TCRdb's version contains in-frame clones alone and is incomplete. The sample includes some 150,000 clones, roughly 90% seen only once; the top ten take 1.5% to 2%. The material was peripheral blood, obtained on day 0 of AZD1222 vaccination. These receptor sequences come from an adult in good health. The CDR3 runs from the conserved cysteine through the conserved F or W. Each record gives: V gene, J gene, D gene, CDR3 protein. The D gene is left open where the match is weak.

>TRBV5-1|TRBJ2-1|TRBD1
CASSPQGAHEQFF
>TRBV12-5|TRBJ1-2|NA
CASGLDRDGGGYTF
>TRBV4-1|TRBJ2-7|TRBD2
CASSPSGGEQYF
>TRBV10-2|TRBJ1-3|NA
CASSEQGAGNTIYF
>TRBV27|TRBJ2-7|NA
CASSFDRGRDYEQYF
>TRBV28|TRBJ1-5|TRBD1
CASSPTGQGNQPQHF
>TRBV19|TRBJ1-5|NA
CASERAGTNQPQHF
>TRBV5-1|TRBJ2-5|NA
CASSSRFPAEETQYF
>TRBV11-3|TRBJ1-3|TRBD1
CASSLQGAAGNTIYF
>TRBV19|TRBJ1-6|NA
CASSIGAGLGSPLHF
>TRBV14|TRBJ1-2|NA
CASSQDADYGYTF
>TRBV4-1|TRBJ1-3|NA
CASSHHLNTIYF
>TRBV9|TRBJ2-1|TRBD2
CASSPRLAGAYNEQFF
>TRBV5-1|TRBJ2-1|TRBD2
CASSRTSGSSYNEQFF
>TRBV11-3|TRBJ2-3|TRBD2
CASSLDSGRGTDTQYF
>TRBV3-1/TRBV3-2|TRBJ1-2|NA
CASSPLGAKDGYTF
>TRBV27|TRBJ2-7|TRBD2
CASSETSGVYEQYF
>TRBV7-2|TRBJ1-5|NA
CASSSGAARQPQHF
>TRBV18|TRBJ2-4|NA
CASSPPGLDKNIQYF
>TRBV5-5|TRBJ1-1|NA
CASTYTWGTEAFF
>TRBV28|TRBJ2-4|NA
CATNGVLNIQYF
>TRBV14|TRBJ2-3|NA
CASSPYRGLYTDTQYF
>TRBV10-3|TRBJ1-1|TRBD1
CAISESKGRGAFF
>TRBV11-2|TRBJ2-1|NA
CASSLDRGPSGPYNEQFF
>TRBV7-3|TRBJ2-7|NA
CASSPMILAGAEQYF